This record covers a single T cell receptor beta chain. The antigen is undetermined. The assay was immunoSEQ multiplex PCR, and TCRdb's table has in-frame clones only and misses some. The data show 250,000 to 350,000 clones, more than 70% seen once. The record originates from a study of cytotoxic CD8 clonotypes in ibrutinib-treated CLL. Study-wide results and limits: Baseline values of clonality outstripped age-matched healthy donors and followed circulating CD8+ T-cell counts.

This receptor was taken from a human donor with chronic lymphocytic leukemia. Here the sequenced sample was PBMCs, taken at disease progression, from a patient treated with ibrutinib.

The CDR3 here is CASSPTGNSNQPQHF. The CDR3 DNA reads as TGTGCCAGCAGTCCGACAGGGAATAGCAATCAGCCCCAGCATTTT. J is TRBJ1-5 and V is TRBV2; TRBD1 agrees at 7 bases. V shed 5 bases, J shed 0 bases, and the junction held 4 bases outside the gene matches. The CDR3 is 15 amino acids. Germline V CDR1 and CDR2: SNHLY, FYNNEI. The full variable domain, completed using reference TRBV2 and TRBJ1-5, is EPEVTQTPSHQVTQMGQEVILRCVPISNHLYFYWYRQILGQKVEFLVSFYNNEISEKSEIFDDQFSVERPDGSNFTLKIRSTKLEDSAMYFCASSPTGNSNQPQHFGDGTRLSIL.